This T cell receptor (beta chain) came from a study of T cell repertoires in cytomegalovirus infection. Looking at the study overall: Through public TCR beta signatures, both CMV infection and matching HLA type were indicated.

TCRdb itself ran the reads through MiXCR, one entry per CDR3 protein. Here the sample spans some 390,000 distinct CDR3 sequences, around a sixth being singletons. Notes on the study in general: The study identified carriers of CMV plus the relevant HLA from cumulative public TCR beta family frequency.

This clonotype occurred many times. Antigen: not known. The ends were cut back, 2 bases at V and 1 base at J, with 8 bases in the middle. Germline assignment: CDR1 MDHEN and CDR2 SYDVKM. This CDR3 comprises 14 residues. The chain employs TRBV28 and TRBJ1-1; D unresolved. The sample comprised PBMCs. The sequence was collected from a human donor in good health (CMV status not recorded). Some clones in this sample may be carry-over from other donors' samples. Here the CDR3 reads CASSLNAGNTEAFF. CDR3 DNA: TGTGCCAGCAGTTTAAATGCAGGGAACACTGAAGCTTTCTTT.